The 26 T cell receptor beta chains below all came from one sample that was sequenced in a study of T cells in Graves' hyperthyroidism and ophthalmopathy. It was RNA transcripts that yielded the amplified TCR beta CDR3 regions. The HTBI primer set drove a first-round RT-PCR of the TCR CDR3. A single record per CDR3 protein comes from TCRdb applying MiXCR to the multiplex PCR reads. The table shows around 440,000 distinct CDR3 sequences, with 15% to 18% occurring only once. The sequenced sample consisted of blood. The receptors come from a woman younger than 30 with Graves' hyperthyroidism.

This clonotype showed up many times. The gene calls are TRBV5-1 and TRBJ2-1; tentative D call: TRBD2 (6 bases). Between the trimmed V and J ends, which lost 5 bases and 4 bases, there was a span of 16 bases. Germline V CDR1 and CDR2: SGHRS, YFSETQ. This CDR3 has 15 residues. The CDR3 loop reads CASRVSGATYNEQFF. In nucleotides, the CDR3 is TGCGCCAGCAGGGTTAGCGGTGCCACATACAATGAGCAGTTCTTC.

This chain connects TRBV6-1 to TRBJ2-7; D may correspond to TRBD1 or TRBD2 (5 bases each). Germline loops: CDR1 MNHNS, CDR2 SASEGT. The CDR3 is 12 residues long. The germline V and J ends were trimmed by 11 bases and 0 bases, with 11 bases remaining between them. The CDR3 sequence: CASWGISYEQYF. CDR3 DNA: TGTGCCTCTTGGGGGATCTCCTACGAGCAGTACTTC.

This clonotype was seen many times. V gene TRBV3-1 combines with J gene TRBJ2-1, with TRBD1 matching over 8 bases. V trimming: 1 base; J trimming: 7 bases; junction bases outside the gene matches: 3. Germline V lookup: CDR1 LGHDT, CDR2 YNNKEL (reference sequence). The CDR3 loop spans 14 amino acids. This CDR3 reads CASSQGRGPNEQFF. The DNA of the CDR3 is TGTGCCAGCAGCCAAGGCAGGGGGCCTAATGAGCAGTTCTTC.

This clonotype was counted at least ten times. This CDR3 reads CASSPSKGGFYTEAFF. Written as DNA, the CDR3 is TGTGCCAGCTCACCATCGAAAGGGGGCTTTTACACTGAAGCTTTCTTT. The chain employs TRBV18 and TRBJ1-1; TRBD1 aligns across 7 bases. The CDR3 totals 16 residues. From germline, CDR1 is KGHSH and CDR2 LQKENI. Trimming cost V 2 bases and J 3 bases; bases outside gene matches: 9.

This clonotype was found many times. The chain links TRBV12-3 or TRBV12-4 to TRBJ2-3, with D tentatively TRBD1 or TRBD2 (5 bases each). V shed 6 bases and J shed 2 bases, with 12 bases lying between them. The CDR3 has 14 amino acids. For the CDR3, the DNA is TGTGCCAGCAGACGGGACCCAATCACAGATACGCAGTATTTT. Protein sequence: CASRRDPITDTQYF.

This clonotype was recorded many times. The chain uses TRBV11-1 and TRBJ2-5; 9 bases line up with TRBD2. From germline, CDR1 is SGHAT and CDR2 FQDESV (reference sequence). The CDR3 extends over 17 amino acids. Trimming removed 0 bases from V and 4 bases from J; junction bases left unmatched: 9. The CDR3 sequence: CASSLAPGGRAGETQYF. In DNA, the CDR3 is TGTGCCAGCAGCTTAGCACCCGGCGGGAGGGCCGGAGAGACCCAGTACTTC.

J is TRBJ2-7 and V is TRBV20-1; TRBD2 matches 9 bases. Looked up from germline, CDR1 is DFQATT and CDR2 is SNEGSKA (reference sequence). The CDR3 loop spans 16 amino acids. V dropped 0 bases and J dropped 3; count of bases not matched to a gene: 9. The DNA for the CDR3 is TGCAGTGCTAGAGATGTACGACTAGCGGCTAGCTACGAGCAGTACTTC. Translated: CSARDVRLAASYEQYF.

This clonotype has ten or more counts. The gene calls are TRBV5-1 and TRBJ2-1; the match to TRBD2 covers 10 bases. Germline CDR1 reads SGHRS; CDR2 reads YFSETQ. The CDR3 consists of 15 residues. V trimming: 4 bases; J trimming: 8 bases; junction bases outside the gene matches: 9. The DNA of the CDR3 is TGCGCCAGCAGCCAGAGGGCTAGCGGGAGCGATGAGCAGTTCTTC. Amino acid sequence: CASSQRASGSDEQFF. Full variable domain (remainder filled in from reference TRBV5-1 and TRBJ2-1): KAGVTQTPRYLIKTRGQQVTLSCSPISGHRSVSWYQQTPGQGLQFLFEYFSETQRNKGNFPGRFSGRQFSNSRSEMNVSTLELGDSALYLCASSQRASGSDEQFFGPGTRLTVL.

This clonotype appeared a few times. The chain employs TRBV6-1 and TRBJ1-6; D not resolved. The V end was cut by 7 bases, the J end by 7 bases, with 14 bases between. CDR1 and CDR2 from the germline V gene are MNHNS and SASEGT. This CDR3 has 14 amino acids. The CDR3 spells CASNTDAGNSPLHF. For the CDR3, the DNA is TGTGCCAGCAACACGGACGCGGGGAATTCACCCCTCCACTTT.

This clonotype occurred a few times. The chain carries TRBV20-1 and TRBJ2-2, with TRBD2 matching 11 bases. J lost 7 bases, V lost 1 base, and 8 bases had no gene match. The CDR3 runs 16 residues. The germline V gene encodes CDR1 DFQATT and CDR2 SNEGSKA (reference sequence). CDR3 bases: TGCAGTGCTAGAGCAATAGCGGGGGGGCGGGACGGGGAGCTGTTTTTT. This encodes CSARAIAGGRDGELFF.

This chain connects TRBV6-1 to TRBJ1-5, with D maybe TRBD1 (6 bases). Germline V gene sequence: CDR1 MNHNS, CDR2 SASEGT. Trimming cost V 7 bases and J 2 bases, with 15 bases left between them. This CDR3 is built from 15 residues. The CDR3 region has the DNA TGTGCCAGCAATGTACAGGGTTTAGGCAATCAGCCCCAGCATTTT. It yields the protein CASNVQGLGNQPQHF.

This clonotype has a count of ten or more. V gene TRBV11-2 combines with J gene TRBJ2-4, with 7 bases aligning to TRBD1. Trimming took 5 bases from V and 0 from J; bases not matched to a gene: 13. The CDR3 spans 18 residues. The germline V gene encodes CDR1 SGHAT and CDR2 FQNNGV. DNA for the CDR3: TGTGCCAGCAGCCGACAGGGAGTACTTGTACTAGCCAAAAACATTCAGTACTTC. It translates to CASSRQGVLVLAKNIQYF.

This clonotype was picked up a small number of times. V and J are TRBV20-1 and TRBJ2-1; 9 bases line up with TRBD2. Unmatched junction bases numbered 3, after V lost 1 base and J lost 5 bases. This CDR3 spans 14 amino acids. Germline V gene data show CDR1 as DFQATT and CDR2 as SNEGSKA (reference sequence). The CDR3 loop reads CSARGLAEHNEQFF. As DNA, the CDR3 is TGCAGTGCTAGAGGACTAGCGGAGCACAATGAGCAGTTCTTC.

This clonotype was picked up many times. The chain carries TRBV2 and TRBJ2-3; TRBD2 is a possible D gene (6 bases). The CDR3 consists of 18 residues. V lost 4 bases and J 0 bases, leaving 20 bases between the germline ends. The germline CDR1 and CDR2 sequences are SNHLY and FYNNEI. The CDR3 DNA reads as TGTGCCAGCAGTGTAAGAGTGGGGCTAGCGATTAGCACAGATACGCAGTATTTT. It translates to CASSVRVGLAISTDTQYF.

This clonotype came up a few times. The chain carries TRBV3-1 and TRBJ2-1; TRBD2 is a possible D gene (6 bases). The CDR3 length is 14 residues. Trimming took off 4 bases at V and 7 bases at J, with 14 bases between the two ends. Looked up from germline, CDR1 is LGHDT and CDR2 is YNNKEL (reference sequence). DNA of the CDR3: TGTGCCAGCAGCCCCCCGATGGGGAGGAATGAGCAGTTCTTC. It codes for CASSPPMGRNEQFF.

This clonotype occurred many times. The CDR3 spells CASRTSTDTQYF. The CDR3 nucleotides read TGTGCCAGCAGGACGAGCACAGATACGCAGTATTTT. The chain has TRBV2 and TRBJ2-3; D is ambiguous. V lost 6 bases and J 0 bases, leaving 4 bases between the germline ends. Germline lookup yields CDR1 SNHLY and CDR2 FYNNEI. This CDR3 is built from 12 residues.

The chain links TRBV2 to TRBJ2-1; D remains ambiguous. CDR1 SNHLY and CDR2 FYNNEI come from the germline V gene. V was shortened by 7 bases and J by 6 bases, with 10 bases between the two germline ends. The CDR3 has 12 amino acids. CDR3 region: CASIPTGNEQFF. CDR3 coding DNA: TGTGCCAGCATCCCTACCGGCAATGAGCAGTTCTTC.

The chain carries TRBV5-1 and TRBJ2-1; TRBD2 agrees at 14 bases. The V gene end was trimmed by 4 bases and the J gene end by 10 bases; junction bases not matched to a gene: 7. Per germline, CDR1 SGHRS and CDR2 YFSETQ. This CDR3 is built from 15 residues. The CDR3 region has the DNA TGCGCCAGCAGCCCCGGGACTAGCGGGAGCGGGGAGCAGTTCTTC. It encodes CASSPGTSGSGEQFF.

The chain carries TRBV7-6 and TRBJ2-7; unclear D gene. CDR3 length: 14 residues. Looked up from germline, CDR1 is SGHVS and CDR2 is FNYEAQ. Trimming left V 1 base short and J 0 bases short, with 7 bases between. In nucleotides, the CDR3 is TGTGCCAGCAGCTTAGAAGCGAGCTCCTACGAGCAGTACTTC. This gives the protein CASSLEASSYEQYF.

This chain uses TRBV2 with TRBJ1-1; perhaps TRBD1 as D (6 bases). Germline-derived CDR1 and CDR2 are SNHLY and FYNNEI. CDR3 length: 14 residues. Trimming removed 6 bases from V and 7 bases from J, with 18 bases in between. The CDR3 DNA reads TGTGCCAGCAGCCCCGAGGGGGGGGCCGATGAAGCTTTCTTT. Encoded protein: CASSPEGGADEAFF.

V and J are TRBV20-1 and TRBJ2-5; D gene uncertain. Germline V lookup: CDR1 DFQATT, CDR2 SNEGSKA (reference sequence). The V end lost 6 bases, the J end lost 3 bases, and 14 bases lay between the germline ends. This CDR3 comprises 13 residues. Here the CDR3 DNA reads TGCAGTGCCCCATATAACACTAAAGAGACCCAGTACTTC. Its translation: CSAPYNTKETQYF.

This clonotype was seen repeatedly, ten times or more. The CDR3 region has the DNA TGTGCCAGCACCGAGGTGAGGGACAGGATTAATTCACCCCTCCACTTT. This codes for CASTEVRDRINSPLHF. This chain uses TRBV6-2 or TRBV6-3 with TRBJ1-6, with 8 positions matching TRBD1. V gave up 7 bases and J gave up 6 bases; unmatched junction bases: 11. CDR1 and CDR2 from the germline V gene are MNHEY and SVGEGT. CDR3 length equals 16 residues.

The chain recombines TRBV11-3 with TRBJ2-1; 9 bases map to TRBD2. Germline V CDR1 and CDR2: SGHNT, YENEEA. The CDR3 is made up of 15 amino acids. Trimming at V came to 4 bases and at J to 6 bases, leaving 7 bases not matched to a gene. CDR3 sequence: CASSYRLAALNEQFF. The CDR3 bases are TGTGCCAGCAGCTATCGACTAGCGGCCCTCAATGAGCAGTTCTTC.

This clonotype was found a few times. One end of the junction fails to match germline, which may point to a read error. The rearrangement joins TRBV6-2 or TRBV6-3 to TRBJ1-2; D gene unclear. The CDR3 covers 15 residues. Per the germline V gene, CDR1 is MNHEY and CDR2 is SVGEGT. The CDR3 here is CATSRTVRANYGYTF. The CDR3 nucleotides read TGTGCCACCAGTCGGACCGTCCGAGCTAACTATGGCTACACCTTC.

This clonotype was counted ten times or more. J is TRBJ1-1 and V is TRBV12-3 or TRBV12-4, with 7 bases identical to TRBD1. The CDR3 length is 14 residues. Germline trimming cut 3 bases from V and 7 bases from J; bases unmatched to any gene: 8. The CDR3: CASSLRDSQLEAFF. The CDR3 bases are TGTGCCAGCAGTTTGAGGGACAGCCAACTTGAAGCTTTCTTT.

The chain employs TRBV19 and TRBJ2-5; D ambiguous. CDR3 length equals 14 residues. Germline-derived CDR1 and CDR2 are LNHDA and SQIVND (reference sequence). V was shortened by 5 bases and J by 6 bases, with 16 bases between the two germline ends. The CDR3 is CASSPDPGMKTQYF. The CDR3 region has the DNA TGTGCCAGTAGTCCCGACCCCGGCATGAAGACCCAGTACTTC.